Given below is one TCR beta chain in context. The target of this receptor is not known. Per-nucleotide qualities are absent, and no much larger clonotype sits a single base away. The data were obtained in a study of blood T cell repertoires in COVID-19 (dated by TCRdb to 2020 to 2021). Study-wide context: Samples covering the acute and convalescent phases of COVID-19 were provided by collaborators in the United States, Italy and Spain. The prospective study material was composed of cDNA or gDNA derived from T cells, B-cell-depleted T cells, or PBMCs. Subjects who had been exposed to COVID-19, were actively infected with it, or had recovered from it provided the deeply sampled blood TCRbeta repertoires that made up the dataset. The repertoires were released in a freely available public database intended as a resource for research on the immune response to SARS-CoV-2. The samples were drawn from the first 160 participants of the ongoing ImmuneRACE study and from under 1,500 subjects provided by 6 global collaborators. Nearly every sample came with metadata listing a de-identified subject ID, COVID-19 status, age in years and sex. HLA class I and class II types, where available, came from metadata supplied by the sample provider rather than from assay-based typing. The full study reports these points: The amount of clinical and demographic metadata varied by source and participant and was provided uncurated.

Trimming removed 2 bases from V and 5 bases from J; the gene matches leave 5 bases unexplained. CDR1 and CDR2 were assigned from the germline V gene (reference sequence) as MNHEY and SMNVEV. CDR3 length: 14 amino acids, cysteine to phenylalanine. The kept DNA is CDR3 alone, 42 bases in frame from the first base. TCRbeta CDR3 regions were amplified from genomic DNA using the immunoSEQ Assay, a bias-controlled multiplex PCR. Per the original workflow: Nucleated cell counts per sample were estimated from amplification of reference gene primers within the assay. To quantify the absolute abundance of each unique TCRbeta CDR3 rearrangement, sequence reads were collapsed and filtered. Productive Simpson clonality was computed per sample as the square root of Simpson's diversity index over productive rearrangements. TCRdb stores this immuneACCESS table with in-frame sequences only. Part of the clones is absent; in the studies checked, under half of the shortfall reflects unresolved V genes, and no reason is known for the rest. V, J and clone size are taken as reported in that table, and D and trimming were inferred from the DNA itself. The sample table shows around 500,000 clones, and about 88% are seen once. Of the sample, 6.5% to 9.5% is held by the ten largest clones.

In the prospective study, participants were roughly 18 to 95 years old, resided in fewer than 25 geographic areas of the United States, and were enrolled through a virtual design. Cohort assignment in the prospective study relied on participant-reported clinical history from a screening survey and a study questionnaire. ImmuneRACE Cohort 3 recovered participants were defined by two consecutive negative NP/OP PCR tests, healthcare professional clearance, or symptom resolution. Each participant in the prospective study had whole blood, serum and a nasopharyngeal or oropharyngeal swab collected by mobile phlebotomists. Additional blood draws and questionnaires over an approximately 2-month period could optionally be provided by prospective study participants. Before DNA extraction, prospective study blood samples were shipped either frozen or at room temperature.

Sequenced input: PBMCs or T cells enriched from blood (not recorded which). The sequence derives from a woman aged 60-75 years who had recovered from COVID-19. This chain joins TRBV27 to TRBJ1-2; the central 7 bases match TRBD1. Here the CDR3 is given as CASSLKGAGYGYTF. The DNA sequence is TGTGCCAGCAGTTTAAAGGGGGCAGGGTATGGCTACACCTTC.